This passage covers 27 T cell receptor beta chains from one sample sequenced in a study of T cell responses to AZD1222 COVID-19 vaccine. Profiled with immunoSEQ multiplex PCR; TCRdb holds only in-frame clones, not every one. The sample consists of 55,000 to 90,000 clones, around four fifths of them appearing once. Here the sequenced sample was peripheral blood, taken on day 0 of AZD1222 vaccination. These receptors all come from an adult in good health.

The chain combines TRBV6-7 with TRBJ1-5, with 7 bases lining up with TRBD1. TRBV6-7 is treated as an ORF (open reading frame) with a function not yet certain. The CDR3 is 16 residues long. Losses at the gene ends were 2 bases for V and 12 bases for J; bases not matched to a gene: 16. The CDR3 coding sequence is TGTGCCAGCAGTTACGCTACAGGGGTCCCCACTCGGCACCAGCATTTT. Translating gives CASSYATGVPTRHQHF.

V and J are TRBV4-3 and TRBJ2-7, with D uncertain. The V and J ends lost 1 base and 2 bases respectively, with 6 bases between them. Germline CDR1 reads LGHNA; CDR2 reads YSLEER. The CDR3 sequence is 13 residues long. CDR3: CASSQAIAYEQYF. The CDR3 DNA sequence: TGCGCCAGCAGCCAAGCGATTGCCTACGAGCAGTACTTC.

The rearrangement links TRBV6-1 to TRBJ2-3, with D uncertain. Trimming took off 3 bases at V and 9 bases at J, with 16 bases between the two ends. Germline V gives CDR1 MNHNS, CDR2 SASEGT. The CDR3 spans 14 residues. The CDR3 is CASSDIGLGVTQYF. The DNA for the CDR3 is TGTGCCAGCAGTGATATAGGGCTAGGCGTGACGCAGTATTTT.

This clone was seen once. The V and J genes are TRBV2 and TRBJ2-7; D is uncertain. This CDR3 comprises 11 residues. Germline CDR1 reads SNHLY; CDR2 reads FYNNEI. V lost 5 bases to trimming and J lost 8 bases, with 10 bases between them. The CDR3 sequence: CASSQGYQQYF. The DNA for the CDR3 is TGTGCCAGCAGTCAAGGGTACCAGCAGTACTTC.

The chain links TRBV19 to TRBJ1-2, with a tentative D call TRBD1 (5 bases). V dropped 5 bases and J dropped 8 bases, with 18 bases sitting between them. CDR3 length: 14 residues. Per germline, CDR1 LNHDA and CDR2 SQIVND (reference sequence). The CDR3 sequence is CASSPRGGKWGYTF. The CDR3 DNA is TGTGCCAGTAGTCCCCGTGGGGGGAAGTGGGGCTACACCTTC.

The chain employs TRBV19 and TRBJ1-1, with a weak D call TRBD1 (5 bases). The length of the CDR3 is 14 residues. Trimming took 1 base from V and 6 from J, leaving 12 bases between them. Germline V gene sequence: CDR1 LNHDA, CDR2 SQIVND (reference sequence). CDR3 loop: CASSIVSGSAEAFF. CDR3 bases: TGTGCCAGTAGTATAGTATCAGGGTCTGCTGAAGCTTTCTTT. Variable domain in full (rest from reference TRBV19 and TRBJ1-1): DGGITQSPKYLFRKEGQNVTLSCEQNLNHDAMYWYRQDPGQGLRLIYYSQIVNDFQKGDIAEGYSVSREKKESFPLTVTSAQKNPTAFYLCASSIVSGSAEAFFGQGTRLTVV.

Details on this clone: The junction does not match germline at one end; this may be a read error. The CDR3 spells CASSELRLGTEAFF. The CDR3 DNA reads as TGTGCCAGCAGTGAACTCAGATTGGGCACTGAGGCTTTCTTT. The rearrangement links TRBV2 to TRBJ1-1; D ambiguous. The CDR3 loop spans 14 amino acids. Germline CDR1 reads SNHLY; CDR2 reads FYNNEI. Drawing the rest from reference TRBV2 and TRBJ1-1, the complete variable domain is EPEVTQTPSHQVTQMGQEVILRCVPISNHLYFYWYRQILGQKVEFLVSFYNNEISEKSEIFDDQFSVERPDGSNFTLKIRSTKLEDSAMYFCASSELRLGTEAFFGQGTRLTVV.

The chain is built from TRBV30 and TRBJ2-1; D gene unclear. CDR3 size: 13 residues. Trimming shortened V by 3 bases and J by 0 bases, and 6 bases separated the two germline ends. Per the germline V gene, CDR1 is GTSNPN and CDR2 is SVGIG (reference sequence). The CDR3 sequence is CAWSRASYNEQFF. In DNA, the CDR3 is TGTGCCTGGAGCCGGGCCTCCTACAATGAGCAGTTCTTC.

The gene calls are TRBV2 and TRBJ2-3; possibly TRBD1 for D (5 bases). CDR3 size: 14 residues. The germline V gene has CDR1 SNHLY and CDR2 FYNNEI. V was cut by 2 bases and J by 10 bases, with 16 bases left in between. CDR3: CASSEWGVQAAQYF. DNA of the CDR3: TGTGCCAGCAGTGAATGGGGTGTACAGGCCGCGCAGTATTTT.

As DNA, the CDR3 is TGTGCCAGCAGTTTAACAACAGGGGGTCGGACTGAAGCTTTCTTT. Protein product: CASSLTTGGRTEAFF. The gene calls are TRBV28 and TRBJ1-1, with 8 bases fitting TRBD1. This CDR3 has 15 residues. Germline lookup yields CDR1 MDHEN and CDR2 SYDVKM. V was pared by 2 bases and J by 5 bases, with 7 bases of the junction left unmatched.

The chain uses TRBV24-1 and TRBJ2-5; D gene ambiguous. Trimming took 0 bases from V and 4 from J, leaving 11 bases between them. Germline V CDR1 and CDR2: KGHDR, SFDVKD. The CDR3 runs to 15 residues. Here the CDR3 DNA reads TGTGCCACCAGTGATTTGCGCCCCGGTTTAGAGACCCAGTACTTC. It yields the protein CATSDLRPGLETQYF.

The rearrangement joins TRBV27 to TRBJ2-7; TRBD1 matches 9 bases. V gave up 6 bases and J gave up 5 bases; unmatched junction bases: 8. This CDR3 comprises 14 residues. From germline, CDR1 is MNHEY and CDR2 SMNVEV (reference sequence). CDR3 in DNA: TGTGCCAGCAGATCCGGGACAGGGATGAACGAGCAGTACTTC. The encoded protein is CASRSGTGMNEQYF.

The chain is built from TRBV19 and TRBJ2-7; 8 bases align to TRBD1. There are 14 residues in the CDR3. From germline, CDR1 is LNHDA and CDR2 SQIVND (reference sequence). V shed 4 bases, J shed 1 base, and the junction held 3 bases outside the gene matches. The CDR3 nucleotides read TGTGCCAGTAGTAAAACAGGGGGGTCCTACGAGCAGTACTTC. Translating it yields CASSKTGGSYEQYF.

The chain joins TRBV29-1 to TRBJ1-2; 7 bases are a match to TRBD1. This CDR3 is built from 12 residues. V lost 7 bases, J lost 6 bases, and 8 bases stayed unmatched. Germline V gives CDR1 SQVTM, CDR2 ANQGSEA. The CDR3 loop reads CSADDRVDGYTF. The CDR3, as DNA: TGCAGCGCTGACGACAGGGTGGATGGCTACACCTTC.

Here the CDR3 DNA reads TGTGCCAGCAGCTTACGGGACAGGACATCAACAGGCGAGCAGTACTTC. Amino acids: CASSLRDRTSTGEQYF. The rearrangement uses TRBV7-9 and TRBJ2-7; TRBD1 matches 8 bases. From germline, CDR1 is SEHNR and CDR2 FQNEAQ (reference sequence). This CDR3 spans 16 amino acids. Germline trimming cut 2 bases from V and 6 bases from J; bases unmatched to any gene: 12.

V gene TRBV27 combines with J gene TRBJ2-7; D remains ambiguous. Germline CDR1 and CDR2: MNHEY and SMNVEV (reference sequence). V lost 10 bases, J lost 0 bases, and 10 bases lay in between. This CDR3 is built from 12 residues. The CDR3 reads CATLGLSYEQYF. The CDR3 nucleotides read TGTGCCACCCTCGGCCTCTCCTACGAGCAGTACTTC.

This chain connects TRBV27 to TRBJ1-1; possible D gene TRBD1, 6 bases. Trimming pared 4 bases from V and 5 bases from J, leaving 20 bases between. Per the germline V gene, CDR1 is MNHEY and CDR2 is SMNVEV (reference sequence). The CDR3 has 16 residues. CDR3 sequence (DNA): TGTGCCAGCAGTTACACTCAGGGGTACGTCGGGACTGAAGCTTTCTTT. Its protein is CASSYTQGYVGTEAFF.

This chain uses TRBV6-5 with TRBJ1-1; D is perhaps TRBD1 (6 bases). The CDR3 spans 13 residues. Germline V CDR1 and CDR2: MNHEY, SVGAGI. With 5 bases removed from V and 8 bases from J, the gap between germline ends came to 15 bases. The CDR3 region is CASSRNRDREAFF. Written as DNA, the CDR3 is TGTGCCAGCAGTCGAAACAGGGATCGCGAAGCTTTCTTT.

V and J are TRBV6-5 and TRBJ2-3, with TRBD1 as a possible D gene (5 bases). Germline V gene lookup returns CDR1 MNHEY and CDR2 SVGAGI. CDR3 length: 15 residues. Trimming took 5 bases from V and 5 from J, leaving 17 bases between them. This CDR3 reads CASSRIRVSEDTQYF. CDR3 in DNA: TGTGCCAGCAGTCGAATCAGGGTTTCGGAAGATACGCAGTATTTT.

The chain links TRBV2 to TRBJ2-5, with 13 bases lining up with TRBD2. The CDR3 length is 16 residues. After removal of 4 bases from V and 7 bases from J, the junction contained 9 bases not matched to a gene. CDR1 SNHLY and CDR2 FYNNEI come from the germline V gene. CDR3 loop: CASSVSGTSGAGTQYF. CDR3 sequence (DNA): TGTGCCAGCAGTGTGTCCGGGACTAGCGGGGCGGGGACCCAGTACTTC.

This clone was found a few times. The chain combines TRBV3-1 (or the pseudogene TRBV3-2) with TRBJ1-2; 8 bases are a match to TRBD1. Germline values: CDR1 LGHDT, CDR2 YNNKEL (reference sequence). V was clipped by 7 bases and J by 1 base; unmatched bases: 8. The CDR3 consists of 15 residues. The CDR3 reads CASTPGGRFNYGYTF. The CDR3 DNA is TGTGCCAGCACCCCAGGGGGCCGATTTAACTATGGCTACACCTTC.

V gene TRBV27 combines with J gene TRBJ2-7; D assignment may be TRBD1 or TRBD2 (6 bases each). This CDR3 contains 15 residues. Deletions cut 5 bases from V and 4 bases from J, with 18 bases between. CDR1 and CDR2 (germline): MNHEY, SMNVEV (reference sequence). The CDR3, as DNA: TGTGCCAGCAGTCTGGGCGGGGCAGGGGCTTACGAGCAGTACTTC. Residues: CASSLGGAGAYEQYF.

This sequence joins TRBV10-2 and TRBJ2-5; D remains unclear. V dropped 3 bases and J dropped 0 bases, with 8 bases sitting between them. Germline CDR1 and CDR2: WSHSY and SAAADI. The CDR3 spans 14 residues. The CDR3 here is CASSDLGYQETQYF. CDR3 in DNA: TGCGCCAGCAGTGACCTGGGGTACCAAGAGACCCAGTACTTC.

The chain links TRBV6-5 to TRBJ1-1, with a tentative D call TRBD1 (5 bases). The CDR3 extends over 16 amino acids. The V end lost 0 bases, the J end lost 6 bases, and 17 bases lay between the germline ends. CDR1 is MNHEY, CDR2 SVGAGI, per germline. CDR3 residues: CASSYSWEQGLPEAFF. The CDR3 bases are TGTGCCAGCAGTTACTCATGGGAGCAGGGACTCCCTGAAGCTTTCTTT.

V usage is TRBV6-5 and J usage is TRBJ1-2; tentatively, D is TRBD1 (5 bases). The CDR3 spans 14 residues. Germline V lookup: CDR1 MNHEY, CDR2 SVGAGI. V lost 0 bases to trimming and J lost 4 bases, with 9 bases between them. The CDR3 sequence: CASSYSGPGYGYTF. CDR3 in DNA: TGTGCCAGCAGTTACTCGGGGCCAGGCTATGGCTACACCTTC.

The chain employs TRBV11-2 and TRBJ2-1; D possibly corresponds to TRBD2 (5 bases). Trimming removed 4 bases at V and 8 bases at J, with 12 bases between. Germline values: CDR1 SGHAT, CDR2 FQNNGV. The CDR3 loop spans 13 amino acids. CDR3 bases: TGTGCCAGCAGCTCTAGAGCGGTCCATGAGCAGTTCTTC. The encoded protein is CASSSRAVHEQFF. The full variable domain, its missing parts supplied by reference TRBV11-2 and TRBJ2-1, is EAGVAQSPRYKIIEKRQSVAFWCNPISGHATLYWYQQILGQGPKLLIQFQNNGVVDDSQLPKDRFSAERLKGVDSTLKIQPAKLEDSAVYLCASSSRAVHEQFFGPGTRLTVL.

Only a few counts were recorded for this clone. The V call is TRBV11-3, the J call TRBJ2-7; 9 bases agree with TRBD1. Germline V lookup: CDR1 SGHNT, CDR2 YENEEA. The trim removed 4 bases at V and 3 bases at J, leaving 13 bases unmatched. This CDR3 comprises 17 residues. CDR3 loop: CASSYSRDRDLLYEQYF. DNA for the CDR3: TGTGCCAGCAGCTATTCCCGGGACAGGGACCTACTCTACGAGCAGTACTTC.